This TCR beta chain stems from a study of Ad26.COV2.S vaccination and SARS-CoV-2 variants. Study summary: Once or twice, 56 days apart, Ad26.COV2.S was delivered intramuscularly. Regarding the study as a whole: With respect to non-spike TCR breadth, vaccine and placebo recipients were similar.

Generated by immunoSEQ multiplex PCR, the TCRdb table keeps only in-frame clones and is missing some. Among about 400,000 clones listed, 70% to 90% were seen once. The CDR3 has 15 amino acids. Unmatched junction bases numbered 13, after V lost 0 bases and J lost 14 bases. Germline values: CDR1 MGHRA, CDR2 YSYEKL. Points on this clone: Its target is unknown.

Noted treatment: 15 to 20 received Ad26.COV2.S at low or high dose, single or two shots; 5 received placebo; per-sample allocation not given. Sampling was performed 63 days after the first vaccine or placebo injection. The chain combines TRBV4-1 with TRBJ2-3; 8 nucleotides line up with TRBD2. The clonotype originates from a person aged 18-60 years who received the Ad26.COV2.S COVID-19 vaccine or a placebo. The sequences come from peripheral blood, collected in a trial of Ad26.COV2.S vaccine versus placebo. In nucleotides, the CDR3 is TGCGCCAGCAGCCAAGAAGCGGGGGAGCGGGGGCAGACGTATTTT. This translates into CASSQEAGERGQTYF.